The following is a T cell receptor beta chain sequence with its context. Antigen specificity is unknown. The sample is drawn from a study of OX40 agonist ivuxolimab in advanced cancers. The study's findings and limits: CD8+ T cells were the subset that, on average, had more expanded clones than CD4+.

TCRdb's table, derived via immunoSEQ multiplex PCR, lists solely in-frame clones and lacks some. The table has around 86,000 clones, roughly 91% seen once; the top ten hold 13% to 15%. The clonotype originates from an adult with an advanced solid tumor such as melanoma, head and neck, liver or kidney cancer. Sequencing was performed on CD4+ or CD8+ T cells sorted from blood, taken in a trial of the OX40 agonist ivuxolimab.

This chain's CDR3 is CASSLTTSGSTDTQYF. In DNA, the CDR3 is TGTGCCAGCAGCTTAACGACTAGCGGGAGTACAGATACGCAGTATTTT. The chain uses TRBV7-3 and TRBJ2-3; 12 bases align to TRBD2. V lost 0 bases, J lost 3 bases, and 1 base stayed unmatched. Germline lookup yields CDR1 SGHTA and CDR2 FQGTGA. The CDR3 extends over 16 amino acids.